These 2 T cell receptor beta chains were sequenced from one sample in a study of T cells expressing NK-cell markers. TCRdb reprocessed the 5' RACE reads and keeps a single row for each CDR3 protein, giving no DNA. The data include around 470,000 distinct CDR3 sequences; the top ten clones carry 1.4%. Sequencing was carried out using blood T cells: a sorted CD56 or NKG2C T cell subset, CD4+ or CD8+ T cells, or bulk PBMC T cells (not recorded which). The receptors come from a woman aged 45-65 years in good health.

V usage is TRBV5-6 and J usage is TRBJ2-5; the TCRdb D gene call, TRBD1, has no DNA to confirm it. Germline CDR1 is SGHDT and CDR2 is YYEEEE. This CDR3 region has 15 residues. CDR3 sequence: CASSLDRGLSETQYF.

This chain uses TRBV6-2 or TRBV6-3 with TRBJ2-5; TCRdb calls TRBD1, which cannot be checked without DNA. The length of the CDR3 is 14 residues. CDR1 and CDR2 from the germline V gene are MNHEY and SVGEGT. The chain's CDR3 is CASSYADRAPTQYF.